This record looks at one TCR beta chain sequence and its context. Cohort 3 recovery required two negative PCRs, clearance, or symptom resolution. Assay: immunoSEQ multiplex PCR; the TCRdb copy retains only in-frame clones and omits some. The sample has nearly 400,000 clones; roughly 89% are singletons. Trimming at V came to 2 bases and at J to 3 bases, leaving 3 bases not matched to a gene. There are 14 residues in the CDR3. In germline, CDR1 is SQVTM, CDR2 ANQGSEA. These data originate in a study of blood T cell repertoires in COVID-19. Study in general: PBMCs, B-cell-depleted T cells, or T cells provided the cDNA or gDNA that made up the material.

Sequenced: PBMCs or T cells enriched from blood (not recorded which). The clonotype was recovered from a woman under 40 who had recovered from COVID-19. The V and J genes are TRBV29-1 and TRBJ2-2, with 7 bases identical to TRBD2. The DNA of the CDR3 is TGCAGCGTTGAACCTAGCGGATACACCGGGGAGCTGTTTTTT. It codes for CSVEPSGYTGELFF.